Here is one T cell receptor beta chain with its context. Its antigen is undetermined. The sample originates from a study of blood T cells in healthy people across ages. Combining a sample-barcoded 5' primer with a J-beta primer mix, a second PCR ran for roughly 7 to 12 cycles. A template-switch adaptor with 12 random nucleotides tagged each cDNA molecule. One entry per CDR3 protein, called by TCRdb with MiXCR from the 5' RACE reads. This sample carries about 970,000 distinct CDR3 sequences, roughly 51% of them seen once, and the ten largest clones take 20% to 25%. This CDR3 has 13 residues. The germline V and J ends were trimmed by 7 bases and 4 bases, with 12 bases remaining between them. CDR1 and CDR2 (germline): MNHEY, SVGAGI. The study, taken as a whole, reports: Correlation between TCR beta diversity and naive T cell percentage was strong. Naive CD4+ cell counts and diversity both ran higher in long-lived than in aged donors.

J is TRBJ2-3 and V is TRBV6-5, with D possibly being TRBD1 or TRBD2 (5 bases each). Sample: blood. The TCR sequence derives from a woman aged 55-70 years in good health. The CDR3 sequence: CASKGSRADTQYF. CDR3 DNA sequence: TGTGCCAGCAAGGGGAGTAGGGCAGATACGCAGTATTTT.